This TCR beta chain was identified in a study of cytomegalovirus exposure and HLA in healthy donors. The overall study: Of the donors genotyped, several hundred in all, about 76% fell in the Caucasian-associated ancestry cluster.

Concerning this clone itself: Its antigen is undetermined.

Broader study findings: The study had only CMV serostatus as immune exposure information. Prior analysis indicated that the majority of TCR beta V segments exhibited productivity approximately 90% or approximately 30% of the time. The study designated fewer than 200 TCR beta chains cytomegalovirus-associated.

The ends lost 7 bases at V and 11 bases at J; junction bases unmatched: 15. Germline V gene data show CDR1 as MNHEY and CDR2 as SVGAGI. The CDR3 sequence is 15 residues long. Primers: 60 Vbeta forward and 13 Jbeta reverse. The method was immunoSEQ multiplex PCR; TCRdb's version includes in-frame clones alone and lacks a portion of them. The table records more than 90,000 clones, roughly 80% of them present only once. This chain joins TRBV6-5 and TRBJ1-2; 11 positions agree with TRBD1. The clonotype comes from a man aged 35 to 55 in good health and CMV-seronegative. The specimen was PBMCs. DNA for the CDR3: TGTGCCAGCACCATGGGACAGGGGGGTTATAAGAGGTACACCTTC. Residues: CASTMGQGGYKRYTF.